This TCR beta chain was profiled in a study of T-cell memory formation after mild COVID-19. Study-level points and caveats: Later expanders leaned CD4+, whereas clones that contracted between day 15 and 85 were balanced CD4/CD8. The appearance of some responding clones in pre-infection memory suggested that cross-reactive memory joined.

Constant-segment primers were used for 5'RACE, and the resulting TCR alpha and TCR beta cDNA libraries carried sample barcodes and UMIs. TCRdb called the 5' RACE reads again in MiXCR, with one record for every CDR3 protein. This table holds some 300,000 distinct CDR3 sequences, roughly 21% found once. This clonotype turned up a few times. The target antigen is unknown. V gave up 1 base and J gave up 9 bases, with 4 bases separating them. Germline V gene data show CDR1 as SGHTA and CDR2 as FQGNSA. This CDR3 region has 12 residues. Sequencing was carried out using PBMCs or a T cell subset sorted from them (not recorded which). This chain connects TRBV7-2 to TRBJ1-6; the D is unclear. The receptor comes from a man between 18 and 29 years old who had mild COVID-19 (a few samples of this study predate the infection). Cell type and time point are not known. DNA for the CDR3: TGTGCCAGCAGCTTAGTTCGTTCACCCCTCCACTTT. This encodes CASSLVRSPLHF.